These 9 T cell receptor beta chains were all obtained from the same sample, sequenced in a study of identical twins. MiXCR was run by TCRdb on the 5' RACE reads, yielding one entry per CDR3 protein. The repertoire includes about 240,000 distinct CDR3 sequences, 6% to 8.5% of them detected once, and under 6% sits in the top ten. The data also belong to a second study, concerning yellow fever vaccine responses in identical twins.

The sequenced sample was CD8+ T cells sorted from blood. These receptors were obtained from a woman between 18 and 30 years old in good health.

This clonotype has at least ten counts. CDR3 protein: CASSLVTGGPYNEQFF. DNA for the CDR3: TGTGCCAGCAGTTTAGTCACGGGAGGGCCCTACAATGAGCAGTTCTTC. V usage is TRBV12-3 or TRBV12-4 and J usage is TRBJ2-1; 8 bases are a match to TRBD2. J lost 2 bases, V lost 1 base, and 4 bases had no gene match. The CDR3 extends over 16 amino acids.

This clonotype was seen a few times. This chain connects TRBV24-1 to TRBJ2-3; possible D gene TRBD2, 6 bases. This CDR3 is built from 14 residues. Trimming pared 1 base from V and 2 bases from J, leaving 6 bases between. CDR1 and CDR2 (germline): KGHDR, SFDVKD. CDR3 nucleotide sequence: TGTGCCACCAGTGATTTACTAGCCACAGATACGCAGTATTTT. It specifies CATSDLLATDTQYF.

This rearrangement joins TRBV5-5 to TRBJ2-3; a possible D gene is TRBD2 (5 bases). The CDR3 totals 14 residues. Germline V gives CDR1 SGHKS, CDR2 YYEKEE (reference sequence). V gave up 4 bases and J gave up 10 bases, with 19 bases separating them. The CDR3 spells CASSPGRVFEAQYF. CDR3 DNA sequence: TGTGCCAGCAGCCCTGGGCGGGTGTTTGAGGCGCAGTATTTT.

J is TRBJ1-1 and V is TRBV10-1, with a tentative D call TRBD1 (6 bases). CDR3 length: 17 residues. CDR1 and CDR2 (germline): WNHNN, SYGVQD (reference sequence). V was trimmed by 0 bases and J by 1 base, leaving 15 bases between them. CDR3 sequence (DNA): TGCGCCAGCAGTGAGTCGCCACAGGGTTGGGAGAACACTGAAGCTTTCTTT. Amino acid sequence: CASSESPQGWENTEAFF.

At least ten counts were recorded for this clonotype. This chain uses TRBV3-1 with TRBJ2-2; D gene unclear. Trimming pared 7 bases from V and 6 bases from J, leaving 9 bases between. The CDR3 covers 12 residues. Germline V gene sequence: CDR1 LGHDT, CDR2 YNNKEL (reference sequence). The CDR3 nucleotides read TGTGCCAGCATCGGCCGGGCCGGGGAGCTGTTTTTT. Translation: CASIGRAGELFF.

This clonotype was seen at least ten times. V and J are TRBV12-3 or TRBV12-4 and TRBJ1-2; D ambiguous. V was cut by 2 bases and J by 5 bases, with 9 bases left in between. CDR3 length equals 13 residues. The CDR3: CASSLKDQYGYTF. The CDR3 DNA reads TGTGCCAGCAGTTTAAAAGACCAGTATGGCTACACCTTC.

The chain combines TRBV4-1 with TRBJ2-3; tentatively, D is TRBD2 (5 bases). The CDR3 has 15 residues. Trimming pared 0 bases from V and 6 bases from J, leaving 13 bases between. Germline CDR1 reads MGHRA; CDR2 reads YSYEKL. CDR3 sequence (DNA): TGCGCCAGCAGCCAAGAGAAGCCGGGCGGGGATACGCAGTATTTT. Protein sequence: CASSQEKPGGDTQYF.

There are many counts of this clonotype. The J gene is TRBJ1-5, the V gene TRBV12-3 or TRBV12-4; D is undetermined. Trimming cost V 5 bases and J 1 base, with 9 bases left between them. This CDR3 spans 14 amino acids. CDR3 residues: CASSHGGSNQPQHF. CDR3 DNA: TGTGCCAGCAGTCACGGTGGGAGCAATCAGCCCCAGCATTTT.

This clonotype was observed many times. The V call is TRBV29-1, the J call TRBJ1-1; D is perhaps TRBD1 (5 bases). V dropped 0 bases and J dropped 8 bases, with 19 bases sitting between them. The CDR3 runs to 15 residues. Germline V gene data show CDR1 as SQVTM and CDR2 as ANQGSEA. This chain's CDR3 is CSVEDRASTGTEAFF. The CDR3 nucleotides are TGCAGCGTTGAAGATCGTGCTTCCACGGGGACCGAAGCTTTCTTT.